Listed below are T cell receptor beta chains from one sample, sequenced in a study of T-cell reconstitution after alpha-beta-depleted transplantation in children. TCRdb reanalysed the PCR reads using MiXCR and keeps one entry per CDR3 protein. Of over 100,000 distinct CDR3 sequences in the sample, under 9% were seen once. Source: PBMCs, taken before TCRalphabeta/CD19-depleted stem cell transplant. The receptors shown here come from a boy aged 2 to 10 with acute lymphoblastic leukemia, due to receive a stem cell transplant. Each CDR3 is given with its conserved first and last residue. D genes are given only for firm matches. Size values are once, few and many counts, or a class for expanded clones, and some rows have none.

v_call: TRBV7-9
j_call: TRBJ1-6
d_call: .
clone_size: many
cdr3_aa: CASSSDSSYNSPLHF
cdr3_nt: TGTGCCAGCAGCTCAGATAGCTCCTATAATTCACCCCTCCACTTT

v_call: TRBV4-3
j_call: TRBJ2-5
d_call: TRBD1
clone_size: many
cdr3_aa: CASSLQPGTDQETQYF
cdr3_nt: TGCGCCAGCAGCCTACAACCTGGGACAGACCAAGAGACCCAGTACTTC

v_call: TRBV7-2
j_call: TRBJ2-3
d_call: TRBD1
clone_size: many
cdr3_aa: CASSLRTGRDTQYF
cdr3_nt: TGTGCCAGCAGCTTAAGGACAGGGCGGGATACGCAGTATTTT

v_call: TRBV6-5
j_call: TRBJ2-3
d_call: TRBD2
clone_size: many
cdr3_aa: CASRWRGGWDTQYF
cdr3_nt: TGTGCCAGCAGGTGGCGGGGGGGTTGGGATACGCAGTATTTT

v_call: TRBV12-3/TRBV12-4
j_call: TRBJ2-7
d_call: .
clone_size: many
cdr3_aa: CASSLDRFPYEQYF
cdr3_nt: TGTGCCAGCAGTCTCGACAGGTTCCCCTACGAGCAGTACTTC

v_call: TRBV11-2
j_call: TRBJ2-1
d_call: TRBD1
clone_size: .
cdr3_aa: CAGSLDRGSGGVFF
cdr3_nt: TGTGCCGGCAGCTTAGATCGTGGGTCAGGGGGTGTGTTCTTC

v_call: TRBV20-1
j_call: TRBJ2-4
d_call: .
clone_size: many
cdr3_aa: CSAPTEVNADIQYF
cdr3_nt: TGCAGTGCTCCGACCGAGGTTAATGCGGACATTCAGTACTTC

v_call: TRBV20-1
j_call: TRBJ2-4
d_call: .
clone_size: few
cdr3_aa: CSVPAAVILAKNIQYF
cdr3_nt: TGCAGTGTTCCGGCGGCGGTGATTCTGGCCAAAAACATTCAGTACTTC

v_call: TRBV6-1
j_call: TRBJ2-5
d_call: .
clone_size: few
cdr3_aa: CASSRVAGQETQYF
cdr3_nt: TGTGCCAGCAGTCGCGTCGCGGGCCAAGAGACCCAGTACTTC

v_call: TRBV3-1
j_call: TRBJ2-5
d_call: .
clone_size: many
cdr3_aa: CASSQTTGPQETQYF
cdr3_nt: TGTGCCAGCAGCCAAACAACAGGTCCTCAAGAGACCCAGTACTTC

v_call: TRBV5-1
j_call: TRBJ2-7
d_call: TRBD2
clone_size: many
cdr3_aa: CASSLIERGVNEQYF
cdr3_nt: TGCGCCAGCAGCTTGATCGAGCGGGGGGTGAACGAGCAGTACTTC

v_call: TRBV28
j_call: TRBJ1-5
d_call: .
clone_size: many
cdr3_aa: CASRVRRGSESNQPQHF
cdr3_nt: TGTGCCAGCAGGGTAAGAAGGGGGTCCGAGAGCAATCAGCCCCAGCATTTT

v_call: TRBV12-3/TRBV12-4
j_call: TRBJ2-4
d_call: .
clone_size: .
cdr3_aa: CASSLRGQGIAKNIQYF
cdr3_nt: TGTGCCAGCAGTCTCAGGGGCCAGGGGATAGCCAAAAACATTCAGTACTTC

v_call: TRBV5-1
j_call: TRBJ1-1
d_call: .
clone_size: many
cdr3_aa: CASSPGGTTNTEAFF
cdr3_nt: TGCGCCAGCAGCCCCGGGGGCACAACGAACACTGAAGCTTTCTTT

v_call: TRBV4-1
j_call: TRBJ2-3
d_call: .
clone_size: many
cdr3_aa: CASSRPGDHTDTQYF
cdr3_nt: TGCGCCAGCAGCCGCCCAGGGGACCACACAGATACGCAGTATTTT

v_call: TRBV6-2/TRBV6-3
j_call: TRBJ1-2
d_call: TRBD1
clone_size: few
cdr3_aa: CASRLGTGGADGYTF
cdr3_nt: TGTGCCAGCAGACTAGGGACAGGGGGTGCGGATGGCTACACCTTC

v_call: TRBV20-1
j_call: TRBJ1-2
d_call: .
clone_size: many
cdr3_aa: CSARDEAPWGYTF
cdr3_nt: TGCAGTGCTAGAGATGAGGCCCCCTGGGGCTACACCTTC

v_call: TRBV7-9
j_call: TRBJ1-1
d_call: .
clone_size: few
cdr3_aa: CASSLSGAGWGTEAFF
cdr3_nt: TGTGCCAGCAGCTTAAGTGGGGCAGGGTGGGGGACTGAAGCTTTCTTT

v_call: TRBV6-4
j_call: TRBJ2-1
d_call: .
clone_size: .
cdr3_aa: CASSESEAPQTEQFF
cdr3_nt: TGTGCCAGCAGTGAGTCGGAGGCCCCACAGACTGAGCAGTTCTTC

v_call: TRBV12-1
j_call: TRBJ2-4
d_call: .
clone_size: few
cdr3_aa: CASSTQPVGNIQYF
cdr3_nt: TGTGCCAGCAGCACCCAACCCGTCGGTAACATTCAGTACTTC

v_call: TRBV6-2/TRBV6-3
j_call: TRBJ2-7
d_call: .
clone_size: .
cdr3_aa: CASSYLDPIRGEQYF
cdr3_nt: TGTGCCAGCAGTTACCTAGATCCAATTCGAGGCGAGCAGTACTTC

v_call: TRBV5-4
j_call: TRBJ1-2
d_call: .
clone_size: .
cdr3_aa: CASSPTGRESGYTF
cdr3_nt: TGTGCCAGCAGCCCCACGGGCAGGGAAAGTGGCTACACCTTC

v_call: TRBV12-3/TRBV12-4
j_call: TRBJ1-2
d_call: .
clone_size: many
cdr3_aa: CASSTDAYGYTF
cdr3_nt: TGTGCCAGCAGCACAGACGCCTATGGCTACACCTTC

v_call: TRBV12-3/TRBV12-4
j_call: TRBJ2-5
d_call: TRBD1
clone_size: few
cdr3_aa: CASSRDSGETQYF
cdr3_nt: TGTGCCAGCAGCCGGGACAGTGGAGAGACCCAGTACTTC

v_call: TRBV12-3/TRBV12-4
j_call: TRBJ2-5
d_call: .
clone_size: many
cdr3_aa: CASSKRETQYF
cdr3_nt: TGTGCCAGCAGCAAGAGGGAGACCCAGTACTTC

v_call: TRBV7-2
j_call: TRBJ2-6
d_call: .
clone_size: many
cdr3_aa: CASSLEGSSGANVLTF
cdr3_nt: TGTGCCAGCAGCTTAGAAGGGAGCTCTGGGGCCAACGTCCTGACTTTC

v_call: TRBV4-1
j_call: TRBJ2-4
d_call: .
clone_size: many
cdr3_aa: CASSQEENPLLKNIQYF
cdr3_nt: TGCGCCAGCAGCCAAGAGGAAAATCCTCTACTAAAAAACATTCAGTACTTC

v_call: TRBV6-1
j_call: TRBJ2-7
d_call: TRBD2
clone_size: .
cdr3_aa: CASRQAGWAYEQYF
cdr3_nt: TGTGCCAGCAGACAAGCGGGGTGGGCCTACGAGCAGTACTTC

v_call: TRBV4-2
j_call: TRBJ1-6
d_call: .
clone_size: .
cdr3_aa: CASSQDGEAGYQISPLHF
cdr3_nt: TGTGCCAGCAGCCAAGATGGGGAGGCAGGCTATCAAATTTCACCCCTCCACTTT

v_call: TRBV20-1
j_call: TRBJ1-1
d_call: TRBD1
clone_size: .
cdr3_aa: CSGGRGETEAFF
cdr3_nt: TGCAGTGGGGGCAGGGGGGAAACTGAAGCTTTCTTT

v_call: TRBV28
j_call: TRBJ2-1
d_call: TRBD2
clone_size: few
cdr3_aa: CASSRSGGLYNEQFF
cdr3_nt: TGTGCCAGCAGCCGCAGCGGGGGGCTCTACAATGAGCAGTTCTTC

v_call: TRBV20-1
j_call: TRBJ1-5
d_call: .
clone_size: .
cdr3_aa: CSALLSAGRQPQHF
cdr3_nt: TGCAGTGCCCTCCTCTCGGCGGGCCGCCAGCCCCAGCATTTT

v_call: TRBV5-1
j_call: TRBJ2-3
d_call: TRBD1
clone_size: many
cdr3_aa: CASSLAGGSTDTQYF
cdr3_nt: TGCGCCAGCAGCTTGGCAGGGGGAAGCACAGATACGCAGTATTTT

v_call: TRBV14
j_call: TRBJ2-2
d_call: TRBD1
clone_size: few
cdr3_aa: CASSSYGQGGTGELFF
cdr3_nt: TGTGCCAGCAGCTCCTACGGACAGGGGGGCACCGGGGAGCTGTTTTTT

v_call: TRBV7-9
j_call: TRBJ1-1
d_call: .
clone_size: many
cdr3_aa: CASSLEPLRLSYTEAFF
cdr3_nt: TGTGCCAGCAGCTTAGAGCCCCTTAGACTGAGTTACACTGAAGCTTTCTTT

v_call: TRBV20-1
j_call: TRBJ2-5
d_call: .
clone_size: many
cdr3_aa: CSASPGTSKETQYF
cdr3_nt: TGCAGTGCTAGCCCCGGGACTTCAAAAGAGACCCAGTACTTC

v_call: TRBV5-1
j_call: TRBJ1-1
d_call: .
clone_size: many
cdr3_aa: CASSSYRGSETEAFF
cdr3_nt: TGCGCCAGCAGCTCCTATCGGGGAAGTGAGACTGAAGCTTTCTTT

v_call: TRBV6-5
j_call: TRBJ2-3
d_call: TRBD2
clone_size: many
cdr3_aa: CASSYTSGSTDTQYF
cdr3_nt: TGTGCCAGCAGTTACACTAGCGGGAGCACAGATACGCAGTATTTT

v_call: TRBV12-5
j_call: TRBJ2-5
d_call: .
clone_size: .
cdr3_aa: CASGLVIGGSVETQYF
cdr3_nt: TGTGCTAGTGGTTTGGTAATCGGGGGCTCGGTAGAGACCCAGTACTTC

v_call: TRBV27
j_call: TRBJ2-6
d_call: TRBD1
clone_size: many
cdr3_aa: CASSRDSSGANVLTF
cdr3_nt: TGTGCCAGCAGTCGGGACAGCTCTGGGGCCAACGTCCTGACTTTC

v_call: TRBV28
j_call: TRBJ2-1
d_call: .
clone_size: many
cdr3_aa: CASSLAGRRGEQFF
cdr3_nt: TGTGCCAGCAGTTTAGCCGGCAGGCGGGGTGAGCAGTTCTTC

v_call: TRBV27
j_call: TRBJ1-4
d_call: TRBD1
clone_size: .
cdr3_aa: CASSSDRAATNEKLFF
cdr3_nt: TGTGCCAGCAGTTCCGACAGGGCGGCAACTAATGAAAAACTGTTTTTT

v_call: TRBV7-6
j_call: TRBJ1-4
d_call: .
clone_size: many
cdr3_aa: CASSPGLGGTTNEKLFF
cdr3_nt: TGTGCCAGCAGCCCCGGCTTGGGGGGGACAACTAATGAAAAACTGTTTTTT

v_call: TRBV4-3
j_call: TRBJ2-7
d_call: .
clone_size: many
cdr3_aa: CASSQGLDSYEQYF
cdr3_nt: TGCGCCAGCAGCCAAGGGCTAGATTCCTACGAGCAGTACTTC

v_call: TRBV12-3/TRBV12-4
j_call: TRBJ2-1
d_call: .
clone_size: many
cdr3_aa: CASRNSHEQFF
cdr3_nt: TGTGCCAGCAGAAATAGCCATGAGCAGTTCTTC

v_call: TRBV27
j_call: TRBJ2-1
d_call: .
clone_size: .
cdr3_aa: CASTFRSSYNEQFF
cdr3_nt: TGTGCCAGCACCTTCAGGAGCTCCTACAATGAGCAGTTCTTC

v_call: TRBV15
j_call: TRBJ2-5
d_call: TRBD1
clone_size: many
cdr3_aa: CATSRSTGDFEETQYF
cdr3_nt: TGTGCCACCAGCCGATCCACAGGGGATTTTGAAGAGACCCAGTACTTC

v_call: TRBV5-1
j_call: TRBJ2-1
d_call: .
clone_size: many
cdr3_aa: CASSFSLAGDNEQFF
cdr3_nt: TGCGCCAGCAGCTTTTCACTAGCTGGAGACAATGAGCAGTTCTTC

v_call: TRBV6-5
j_call: TRBJ1-5
d_call: .
clone_size: few
cdr3_aa: CASSPAQGINQPQHF
cdr3_nt: TGTGCCAGCAGCCCCGCCCAGGGCATCAATCAGCCCCAGCATTTT

v_call: TRBV7-9
j_call: TRBJ1-6
d_call: .
clone_size: .
cdr3_aa: CASSLRVSPLHF
cdr3_nt: TGTGCCAGCAGCTTAAGAGTATCACCCCTCCACTTT

v_call: TRBV2
j_call: TRBJ2-7
d_call: .
clone_size: many
cdr3_aa: CASTLLGPTYEQYF
cdr3_nt: TGTGCCAGCACCCTATTAGGGCCCACCTACGAGCAGTACTTC

v_call: TRBV3-1
j_call: TRBJ2-1
d_call: TRBD2
clone_size: .
cdr3_aa: CASSQASGGLYNEQFF
cdr3_nt: TGTGCCAGCAGCCAAGCTAGCGGGGGACTGTACAATGAGCAGTTCTTC

v_call: TRBV18
j_call: TRBJ2-7
d_call: .
clone_size: many
cdr3_aa: CASSPTAKGSYEQYF
cdr3_nt: TGTGCCAGCTCACCAACTGCTAAAGGTAGCTACGAGCAGTACTTC

v_call: TRBV6-2/TRBV6-3
j_call: TRBJ1-2
d_call: .
clone_size: many
cdr3_aa: CASSPPDRQWDYGYTF
cdr3_nt: TGTGCCAGCAGTCCACCCGACAGGCAGTGGGACTATGGCTACACCTTC

v_call: TRBV5-1
j_call: TRBJ2-5
d_call: TRBD2
clone_size: .
cdr3_aa: CASSSGLAGGYQETQYF
cdr3_nt: TGCGCCAGCAGCTCAGGACTAGCGGGGGGCTACCAAGAGACCCAGTACTTC

v_call: TRBV20-1
j_call: TRBJ2-7
d_call: TRBD2
clone_size: .
cdr3_aa: CSARERGFEGHYEQYF
cdr3_nt: TGCAGTGCTAGAGAGCGGGGGTTCGAGGGCCACTACGAGCAGTACTTC

v_call: TRBV5-1
j_call: TRBJ2-2
d_call: TRBD1
clone_size: few
cdr3_aa: CASSLNRGQGNTGELFF
cdr3_nt: TGCGCCAGCAGCTTGAATAGGGGACAGGGGAACACCGGGGAGCTGTTTTTT

v_call: TRBV28
j_call: TRBJ2-7
d_call: .
clone_size: many
cdr3_aa: CASSSLLQGRVSSYEQYF
cdr3_nt: TGTGCCAGCAGTTCCCTTCTTCAGGGACGGGTTAGCTCCTACGAGCAGTACTTC